A selection of T cell receptor beta chains follows, all from one sample in a study of blood T cell repertoires in COVID-19. Assay: immunoSEQ multiplex PCR; the TCRdb copy retains only in-frame clones and omits some. Found here are under 300,000 clones, 65% to 90% of them singletons; the top ten hold about an eighth. The sequenced sample consisted of peripheral blood. The receptors shown here come from a human donor in a cohort sampled during active COVID-19. The CDR3 runs from the conserved cysteine through the conserved F or W. The D gene is left open where the match is weak. Rows may omit the clone size; those that give it use once, few, many or a size class.

d_gene: .
v_gene: TRBV7-2
abundance: once
j_gene: TRBJ2-1
CDR3aa: CASTTRSEPYNEQFF
CDR3nt: TGTGCCAGCACCACCCGTAGCGAGCCCTACAATGAGCAGTTCTTC

d_gene: .
v_gene: TRBV6-5
abundance: .
j_gene: TRBJ2-1
CDR3aa: CASSRDNEQFF
CDR3nt: TGTGCCAGCAGTCGTGACAATGAGCAGTTCTTC

d_gene: TRBD2
v_gene: TRBV10-3
abundance: once
j_gene: TRBJ2-7
CDR3aa: CAISAGGGRYEQYF
CDR3nt: TGTGCCATCAGCGCCGGCGGGGGGCGTTACGAGCAGTACTTC

d_gene: TRBD2
v_gene: TRBV4-1
abundance: .
j_gene: TRBJ2-1
CDR3aa: CASSHLLSGSYNEQFF
CDR3nt: TGCGCCAGCAGCCATCTTTTGAGCGGGAGTTACAATGAGCAGTTCTTC

d_gene: .
v_gene: TRBV27
abundance: once
j_gene: TRBJ1-5
CDR3aa: CASSLSSGKYQPQHF
CDR3nt: TGTGCCAGCAGTTTATCTTCAGGGAAGTATCAGCCCCAGCATTTT

d_gene: TRBD2
v_gene: TRBV3-1/TRBV3-2
abundance: .
j_gene: TRBJ2-1
CDR3aa: CASSGLLGLYNEQFF
CDR3nt: TGTGCCAGCAGCGGACTGTTGGGACTATACAATGAGCAGTTCTTC

d_gene: .
v_gene: TRBV28
abundance: .
j_gene: TRBJ1-4
CDR3aa: CASMRPSGTPNEKLFF
CDR3nt: TGTGCCAGCATGCGCCCATCCGGGACTCCTAATGAAAAACTGTTTTTT

d_gene: .
v_gene: TRBV4-2
abundance: once
j_gene: TRBJ1-6
CDR3aa: CASSQEGSGSPLHF
CDR3nt: TGTGCCAGCAGCCAAGAAGGTTCAGGATCACCCCTCCACTTT

d_gene: TRBD2
v_gene: TRBV10-1
abundance: .
j_gene: TRBJ2-2
CDR3aa: CASKRENTGELFF
CDR3nt: TGCGCCAGCAAGCGGGAGAACACCGGGGAGCTGTTTTTT

d_gene: .
v_gene: TRBV6-2/TRBV6-3
abundance: .
j_gene: TRBJ2-3
CDR3aa: CASSPPRAGGTDTQYF
CDR3nt: TGTGCCAGCAGTCCACCTCGAGCAGGGGGCACAGATACGCAGTATTTT

d_gene: .
v_gene: TRBV28
abundance: .
j_gene: TRBJ2-7
CDR3aa: CASSPLRGNYEQYF
CDR3nt: TGTGCCAGCAGTCCCCTCCGGGGGAACTACGAGCAGTACTTC

d_gene: .
v_gene: TRBV5-1
abundance: many
j_gene: TRBJ1-6
CDR3aa: CASSSLPRGDSPLHF
CDR3nt: TGCGCCAGCAGCTCCCTACCCCGGGGAGATTCACCCCTCCACTTT

d_gene: TRBD1
v_gene: TRBV19
abundance: .
j_gene: TRBJ2-3
CDR3aa: CASSIRQGAGTDTQYF
CDR3nt: TGTGCCAGTAGTATAAGACAGGGGGCCGGCACAGATACGCAGTATTTT

d_gene: TRBD2
v_gene: TRBV12-3/TRBV12-4
abundance: .
j_gene: TRBJ2-7
CDR3aa: CASRRGAYEQYF
CDR3nt: TGTGCCAGCCGGCGGGGGGCCTACGAGCAGTACTTC

d_gene: .
v_gene: TRBV19
abundance: .
j_gene: TRBJ1-3
CDR3aa: CASSSRIHGTIYF
CDR3nt: TGTGCCAGTAGTTCCCGAATCCACGGGACCATATATTTT

d_gene: TRBD2
v_gene: TRBV11-2
abundance: once
j_gene: TRBJ2-3
CDR3aa: CASSSSGRSHTQYF
CDR3nt: TGTGCCAGCAGCTCTAGCGGGAGATCGCATACGCAGTATTTT

d_gene: .
v_gene: TRBV5-1
abundance: .
j_gene: TRBJ2-1
CDR3aa: CASSAAARNEQFF
CDR3nt: TGCGCCAGCAGTGCGGCGGCTAGAAATGAGCAGTTCTTC

d_gene: .
v_gene: TRBV7-3
abundance: once
j_gene: TRBJ2-2
CDR3aa: CASSLTGGSTGELFF
CDR3nt: TGTGCCAGCAGCTTAACTGGCGGATCCACCGGGGAGCTGTTTTTT

d_gene: TRBD1
v_gene: TRBV5-6
abundance: .
j_gene: TRBJ1-2
CDR3aa: CASSLANRDRDHGYTF
CDR3nt: TGTGCCAGCAGCTTGGCCAATCGGGACAGGGATCATGGCTACACCTTC

d_gene: TRBD1
v_gene: TRBV5-1
abundance: .
j_gene: TRBJ2-1
CDR3aa: CASSFYGTGGRDEQFF
CDR3nt: TGCGCCAGCAGCTTTTACGGGACAGGAGGTCGTGATGAGCAGTTCTTC

d_gene: .
v_gene: TRBV10-1
abundance: few
j_gene: TRBJ1-3
CDR3aa: CASGSGSGNTIYF
CDR3nt: TGCGCCAGCGGTTCGGGCTCTGGAAACACCATATATTTT

d_gene: .
v_gene: TRBV3-1/TRBV3-2
abundance: .
j_gene: TRBJ2-2
CDR3aa: CASSQAPTGELFF
CDR3nt: TGTGCCAGCAGCCAAGCTCCCACCGGGGAGCTGTTTTTT

d_gene: .
v_gene: TRBV14
abundance: .
j_gene: TRBJ1-1
CDR3aa: CASSVQTNTEAFF
CDR3nt: TGTGCCAGCAGCGTACAAACGAACACTGAAGCTTTCTTT

d_gene: TRBD1
v_gene: TRBV5-6
abundance: .
j_gene: TRBJ1-3
CDR3aa: CASSPGQGPGNTIYF
CDR3nt: TGTGCCAGCAGCCCCGGACAGGGCCCTGGAAACACCATATATTTT

d_gene: TRBD2
v_gene: TRBV18
abundance: .
j_gene: TRBJ2-7
CDR3aa: CASSPLAGSYEQYF
CDR3nt: TGTGCCAGCTCACCTTTAGCGGGCTCCTACGAGCAGTACTTC

d_gene: TRBD2
v_gene: TRBV15
abundance: .
j_gene: TRBJ2-1
CDR3aa: CATSRGPAGVGNEQFF
CDR3nt: TGTGCCACCAGCAGAGGTCCAGCGGGAGTAGGCAATGAGCAGTTCTTC

d_gene: TRBD2
v_gene: TRBV7-2
abundance: .
j_gene: TRBJ2-3
CDR3aa: CASRFMTSGRTDTQYF
CDR3nt: TGTGCCAGCAGGTTTATGACTAGCGGGAGAACAGATACGCAGTATTTT

d_gene: .
v_gene: TRBV9
abundance: .
j_gene: TRBJ2-1
CDR3aa: CASSVVGSEVYNEQFF
CDR3nt: TGTGCCAGCAGCGTAGTTGGCAGTGAGGTTTACAATGAGCAGTTCTTC

d_gene: .
v_gene: TRBV18
abundance: .
j_gene: TRBJ1-5
CDR3aa: CASSRAEYQPQHF
CDR3nt: TGTGCCAGCTCACGGGCAGAGTATCAGCCCCAGCATTTT

d_gene: .
v_gene: TRBV7-9
abundance: .
j_gene: TRBJ1-2
CDR3aa: CASSSGVRGYTF
CDR3nt: TGTGCCAGCAGTTCGGGGGTGAGGGGCTACACCTTC

d_gene: TRBD1
v_gene: TRBV18
abundance: .
j_gene: TRBJ2-3
CDR3aa: CASSPGQGASDTQYF
CDR3nt: TGTGCCAGCTCCCCCGGACAGGGGGCTTCAGATACGCAGTATTTT

d_gene: .
v_gene: TRBV7-9
abundance: .
j_gene: TRBJ2-5
CDR3aa: CASMTAQETQYF
CDR3nt: TGTGCCAGCATGACAGCCCAAGAGACCCAGTACTTC

d_gene: TRBD1
v_gene: TRBV19
abundance: .
j_gene: TRBJ1-2
CDR3aa: CASSTYFGQGENYGYTF
CDR3nt: TGTGCCAGTAGTACATACTTCGGACAGGGGGAAAACTATGGCTACACCTTC

d_gene: TRBD1
v_gene: TRBV29-1
abundance: .
j_gene: TRBJ1-2
CDR3aa: CSAGGAGGNGYTF
CDR3nt: TGCAGCGCAGGAGGCGCAGGGGGCAACGGCTACACCTTC

d_gene: .
v_gene: TRBV5-1
abundance: .
j_gene: TRBJ1-3
CDR3aa: CASSSAGDSGNTIYF
CDR3nt: TGCGCCAGCAGCTCCGCAGGGGACTCTGGAAACACCATATATTTT

d_gene: .
v_gene: TRBV20-1
abundance: .
j_gene: TRBJ2-7
CDR3aa: CSASNTAVPSREQYF
CDR3nt: TGCAGTGCTAGTAATACGGCGGTCCCCTCTCGCGAGCAGTACTTC

d_gene: .
v_gene: TRBV18
abundance: .
j_gene: TRBJ1-1
CDR3aa: CASSEVTEAFF
CDR3nt: TGTGCCAGCTCAGAGGTCACTGAAGCTTTCTTT

d_gene: .
v_gene: TRBV14
abundance: .
j_gene: TRBJ2-2
CDR3aa: CASSQVLVVANTGELFF
CDR3nt: TGTGCCAGCAGCCAAGTTTTAGTAGTCGCGAACACCGGGGAGCTGTTTTTT

d_gene: TRBD2
v_gene: TRBV7-6
abundance: .
j_gene: TRBJ2-1
CDR3aa: CASSLVVAGSYNEQFF
CDR3nt: TGTGCCAGCAGCTTAGTGGTAGCGGGCTCCTACAATGAGCAGTTCTTC

d_gene: TRBD1
v_gene: TRBV7-9
abundance: few
j_gene: TRBJ2-2
CDR3aa: CASSFRDRVRELFF
CDR3nt: TGTGCCAGCAGCTTCCGGGACAGGGTGCGGGAGCTGTTTTTT

d_gene: .
v_gene: TRBV6-5
abundance: .
j_gene: TRBJ1-2
CDR3aa: CASRGSYGYTF
CDR3nt: TGTGCCAGCAGGGGGAGCTATGGCTACACCTTC

d_gene: TRBD2
v_gene: TRBV7-8
abundance: .
j_gene: TRBJ2-3
CDR3aa: CASGHTSGGIGGDTQYF
CDR3nt: TGTGCCAGCGGACATACTAGCGGGGGGATCGGGGGCGATACGCAGTATTTT

d_gene: .
v_gene: TRBV7-2
abundance: .
j_gene: TRBJ1-3
CDR3aa: CASSEDRRSGNTIYF
CDR3nt: TGTGCCAGCAGCGAAGACAGACGCTCTGGAAACACCATATATTTT

d_gene: .
v_gene: TRBV5-1
abundance: .
j_gene: TRBJ2-5
CDR3aa: CASSLQGFYQETQYF
CDR3nt: TGCGCCAGCAGCTTGCAGGGCTTCTACCAAGAGACCCAGTACTTC

d_gene: TRBD1
v_gene: TRBV6-5
abundance: .
j_gene: TRBJ2-7
CDR3aa: CATKPTGEAYYEQYF
CDR3nt: TGTGCCACCAAGCCGACAGGGGAAGCTTACTACGAGCAGTACTTC

d_gene: TRBD1
v_gene: TRBV5-1
abundance: .
j_gene: TRBJ1-2
CDR3aa: CASSQFPGQTSFGYTF
CDR3nt: TGCGCCAGCAGCCAATTTCCGGGACAGACCTCTTTCGGCTACACCTTC

d_gene: .
v_gene: TRBV6-5
abundance: .
j_gene: TRBJ2-3
CDR3aa: CAVRRPTPDTQYF
CDR3nt: TGTGCCGTCAGGAGGCCTACCCCAGATACGCAGTATTTT

d_gene: TRBD1
v_gene: TRBV10-3
abundance: .
j_gene: TRBJ1-1
CDR3aa: CAISSGTGRTEAFF
CDR3nt: TGTGCCATCAGTTCCGGGACAGGTCGCACTGAAGCTTTCTTT

d_gene: .
v_gene: TRBV7-2
abundance: .
j_gene: TRBJ2-5
CDR3aa: CASSFPGLETQYF
CDR3nt: TGTGCCAGCAGCTTCCCCGGACTAGAGACCCAGTACTTC

d_gene: TRBD2
v_gene: TRBV7-9
abundance: .
j_gene: TRBJ2-2
CDR3aa: CASSSTSGRDTGELFF
CDR3nt: TGTGCCAGCAGCTCGACTAGCGGGAGGGATACCGGGGAGCTGTTTTTT

d_gene: .
v_gene: TRBV5-4
abundance: .
j_gene: TRBJ1-5
CDR3aa: CASSSGGRDQPQHF
CDR3nt: TGTGCCAGCAGCTCGGGGGGGAGAGATCAGCCCCAGCATTTT

d_gene: .
v_gene: TRBV5-8
abundance: .
j_gene: TRBJ2-4
CDR3aa: CASSFSGAKNIQYF
CDR3nt: TGTGCCAGCAGCTTCTCAGGGGCAAAAAACATTCAGTACTTC

d_gene: TRBD2
v_gene: TRBV7-2
abundance: .
j_gene: TRBJ2-2
CDR3aa: CASSLNSLAGQNTGELFF
CDR3nt: TGTGCCAGCAGCTTAAACAGCCTAGCGGGCCAGAACACCGGGGAGCTGTTTTTT

d_gene: .
v_gene: TRBV19
abundance: .
j_gene: TRBJ1-1
CDR3aa: CASSTGWDTEAFF
CDR3nt: TGTGCCAGTTCTACGGGATGGGACACTGAAGCTTTCTTT

d_gene: .
v_gene: TRBV6-5
abundance: .
j_gene: TRBJ1-2
CDR3aa: CASRGAGTPYGYTF
CDR3nt: TGTGCCAGCAGAGGGGCCGGGACACCGTATGGCTACACCTTC

d_gene: .
v_gene: TRBV7-2
abundance: .
j_gene: TRBJ1-1
CDR3aa: CASRVARGSILPEAFF
CDR3nt: TGTGCCAGCAGGGTTGCGCGGGGCTCCATTCTACCGGAAGCTTTCTTT

d_gene: TRBD2
v_gene: TRBV2
abundance: .
j_gene: TRBJ2-7
CDR3aa: CASGGTGLAGSRYEQYF
CDR3nt: TGTGCCAGCGGGGGGACGGGACTAGCGGGATCTAGATACGAGCAGTACTTC